This T cell receptor beta chain was sequenced for a study of blood T cells in healthy people across ages. Next came a second PCR, run for about 6 to 11 cycles, which used a sample-barcoded 5' primer along with a J-beta primer mix. TCRdb reanalysed the 5' RACE reads using MiXCR and keeps one entry per CDR3 protein. The repertoire holds roughly 1.6 million distinct CDR3 sequences, with 30% to 40% as singletons. This clonotype was counted a few times. The germline V gene encodes CDR1 ENHRY and CDR2 SYGVKD. V lost 9 bases and J lost 7; bases outside the gene matches: 8. The CDR3 contains 15 residues. Per sample, no less than 5 micrograms of total RNA were extracted.

The sequence derives from a woman in her twenties or thirties in good health. The chain employs TRBV10-3 and TRBJ2-1; 14 positions match TRBD2. Sequenced sample: blood. CDR3 sequence (DNA): TGTGCCATACATGGGACTAGCGGGAGTATAAATGAGCAGTTCTTC. Translating gives CAIHGTSGSINEQFF.